The present entry profiles one TCR beta chain with its context. This clone was seen only once. There is no known antigen for this receptor. Base qualities are not provided; no much larger clone lies one nucleotide away. This specimen belongs to a study of OX40 agonist ivuxolimab in advanced cancers. Regarding the research as a whole: Ivuxolimab was an agonistic, fully human IgG2 monoclonal antibody directed against OX40 (CD134), a costimulatory receptor. Intravenous ivuxolimab was administered to patients every 2 weeks at six dose levels: 0.01, 0.1, 0.3, 1.5, 3 and 10 mg/kg. Of the 50 or so patients in dose escalation, about 20 had hepatocellular carcinoma, some 15 had melanoma, 9 had renal cell carcinoma and 9 had head and neck cancer. The dose-escalation cohort was about 83% male with a mean age of about 58 years, ranging from 23 to 79. Patients were allowed to have had prior anti-PD-1, anti-PD-L1 or anti-CTLA-4 therapy, and 40% to 45% of the dose-escalation patients had been treated with checkpoint inhibitors. Partial responses occurred in three dose-escalation patients: two with cutaneous melanoma and one with hepatocellular carcinoma. The point of sequencing TCRbeta in the periphery was to test whether ivuxolimab changed TCR sequence diversity and drove clonal T-cell expansion. The paper reports the monotherapy dose-escalation portion (N = 52 patients) of the phase I ivuxolimab trial. What the authors observed across the whole study: In partial responders in the 0.1-3.0 mg/kg groups, normalized peripheral clonal expansion was found to be among the lowest, especially among CD8+ T cells. Low levels of normalized T-cell clonal expansion were also seen in some patients who did not respond. The antigen specificity of the clonally expanded peripheral T cells was not determined. After ivuxolimab, expanded clones were on average more numerous among CD8+ T cells than among CD4+ T cells. At doses of 0.1 to 3.0 mg/kg, clonal expansion of both CD4+ and CD8+ blood T cells was observed from baseline to week 6.

For sequencing of the TCRbeta CDR3 region, genomic DNA was extracted from the sorted cells. TCRbeta CDR3 regions were sequenced using the immunoSEQ Assay. The source is immuneACCESS, and TCRdb retained only in-frame sequences with V and J called. Part of the clones is not carried over; for the studies checked, unresolved V genes explain less than half of this, and the remainder is unexplained. Within this sample are over 50,000 clones, with around four fifths of them counted one time only. The ten largest clones add up to 3.9% of the sample. The trial excluded patients who had a history of autoimmune disease or who were on systemic immunosuppression. Peripheral blood for TCR sequencing was collected from all dose cohorts at baseline, on cycle 4 day 1, and on cycle 7 day 1. Samples were obtained from an open-label, multicenter, first-in-human phase I dose-escalation trial of ivuxolimab. Adults with locally advanced or metastatic melanoma, renal cell carcinoma, hepatocellular carcinoma or head and neck squamous cell carcinoma were enrolled in the trial. Before TCR sequencing, CD4+ and CD8+ T cells were separately sorted from peripheral blood.

The source is an adult with an advanced solid tumor such as melanoma, head and neck, liver or kidney cancer. Sequencing was performed on CD4+ or CD8+ T cells sorted from blood, taken in a trial of the OX40 agonist ivuxolimab.

The CDR3 region: CATLDWSTDTQYF. The base sequence is TGTGCCACCTTAGACTGGAGCACAGATACGCAGTATTTT. Rearrangement joined TRBV6-5 to TRBJ2-3; a confident D gene designation cannot be given. V is pared back by 10 bases and J by 0 bases, with 11 bases lying between the germline termini. The germline V gene yields MNHEY for CDR1 and SVGAGI for CDR2. From its cysteine to its phenylalanine, the CDR3 spans 13 amino acids. This entry keeps only the CDR3 DNA: 39 bases, framed from base 1.